This T cell receptor beta chain came from a study of T-cell memory formation after mild COVID-19. A few counts support this clonotype. Its antigen is unknown. General study results and limits: Unconfirmed was the SARS-CoV-2 specificity of second-wave clones that peaked on day 37.

Trimming left V 4 bases short and J 5 bases short, with 10 bases between. The CDR3 contains 13 residues. Per germline, CDR1 SGHRS and CDR2 YFSETQ. TCRdb reanalysed the 5' RACE reads using MiXCR and keeps one entry per CDR3 protein. The repertoire includes hundreds of thousands of distinct CDR3 sequences, more than 15% of them detected once, and about 12% sits in the top ten. Sequencing was performed on PBMCs or a T cell subset sorted from them (not recorded which). This rearrangement joins TRBV5-1 to TRBJ2-4; D is ambiguous. This sequence was found in an adult woman who had mild COVID-19 (a few samples of this study predate the infection). Cell type and time point are not known. CDR3: CASSAPSENIQYF. DNA of the CDR3: TGCGCCAGCAGCGCCCCCTCGGAAAACATTCAGTACTTC.